Only a few counts were recorded for the clone carrying this TCR beta chain. Its target is unknown. This sample was taken from a study of T cells in Graves' hyperthyroidism and ophthalmopathy. Study-wide findings and caveats: In blood, most of the thyroid clonotypes expanded above 0.001 were also present.

Based on clinical symptoms, serum thyroxine and TRAb, thyroid ultrasound and orbital computed tomography, diagnoses were reached. Trimming at V came to 5 bases and at J to 0 bases, leaving 10 bases not matched to a gene. CDR1 and CDR2 from the germline V gene are MNHEY and SVGEGT. CDR3 length: 17 residues. TCR beta CDR3 region amplification was performed from RNA transcripts. During a first-round RT-PCR of the TCR CDR3, the HTBI primer set was used. TCRdb called the multiplex PCR reads again in MiXCR, with one record for every CDR3 protein. The sample consists of around 600,000 distinct CDR3 sequences, 14% of them appearing once.

The chain carries TRBV6-2 or TRBV6-3 and TRBJ2-1, with 7 bases lining up with TRBD2. The sample taken for sequencing was blood. This sequence originates from a woman aged 18-30 years with Graves' ophthalmopathy. CDR3 DNA: TGTGCCAGCAGTGACCACCTCCGCGGGAGCTCCTACAATGAGCAGTTCTTC. It yields the protein CASSDHLRGSSYNEQFF.